The 10 T cell receptor beta chains below all came from one sample that was sequenced in a study of beta chain features in type 1 diabetes (dated by TCRdb to the late 2010s). The library was generated by the immunoSEQ multiplex PCR assay. The entire isolated RNA was reverse transcribed using the High Capacity cDNA Reverse Transcription Kit, and thus expressed TCRB transcripts were sequenced. Drawn from immuneACCESS, this table holds only the in-frame rearrangements with V and J called that TCRdb kept. Clones are partly lost; checked studies trace under half to an unresolved V gene and leave the rest unexplained. The sample table holds about 620,000 clones, of which around a sixth were seen once. Clones ranked in the top ten supply 0.093% of the sample. Sequenced material: naive CD4+ T cells from blood. According to the study, the label for this sample's cell subset or site signals: true naive CD4+ T cells. These receptors were taken from a man aged 18-30 years in good health.

This clone was seen a few times. One junction end disagrees with the germline gene, perhaps due to a read error. The rearrangement uses TRBV7-9 and TRBJ2-1; D call uncertain. In germline, CDR1 is SEHNR, CDR2 FQNEAQ (reference sequence). The CDR3 covers 14 residues. DNA of the CDR3: TGTGCCAGCAGCGTAGCAGCATCTTACAATGAGCAGTTCTTC. Translating it yields CASSVAASYNEQFF.

CDR3 sequence: CASSPGTSGTTDTQYF. CDR3 nucleotides: TGTGCCAGCAGCCCAGGGACTAGCGGGACCACAGATACGCAGTATTTT. The gene calls are TRBV5-6 and TRBJ2-3; 13 bases are shared with TRBD2. Germline assignment: CDR1 SGHDT and CDR2 YYEEEE. The V gene end was trimmed by 4 bases and the J gene end by 2 bases; junction bases not matched to a gene: 4. The CDR3 extends over 16 amino acids.

The V gene is TRBV6-6, the J gene TRBJ2-3; D not resolved. The germline V gene has CDR1 MNHNY and CDR2 SVGAGI (reference sequence). CDR3 length equals 13 residues. V was trimmed by 6 bases and J by 0 bases, leaving 7 bases between them. In DNA, the CDR3 is TGTGCCAGCAGGGTAACTAGCACAGATACGCAGTATTTT. This codes for CASRVTSTDTQYF.

This chain joins TRBV27 and TRBJ1-2; a possible D gene is TRBD1 (5 bases). From germline, CDR1 is MNHEY and CDR2 SMNVEV (reference sequence). Trimming took off 2 bases at V and 7 bases at J, with 17 bases between the two ends. The CDR3 contains 15 residues. The CDR3: CASSLRRGTASGYTF. The CDR3, as DNA: TGTGCCAGCAGTTTACGGAGGGGAACCGCCAGTGGCTACACCTTC.

This clone was seen a few times. This rearrangement joins TRBV7-2 to TRBJ2-3; D gene unclear. The V and J ends lost 0 bases and 4 bases respectively, with 5 bases between them. There are 13 residues in the CDR3. Germline CDR1 SGHTA, CDR2 FQGNSA. The CDR3 here is CASSLAWADTQYF. The DNA for the CDR3 is TGTGCCAGCAGCTTAGCGTGGGCAGATACGCAGTATTTT.

The rearrangement links TRBV19 to TRBJ2-4; 8 bases map to TRBD1. The ends lost 1 base at V and 16 bases at J; junction bases unmatched: 9. Per the germline V gene, CDR1 is LNHDA and CDR2 is SQIVND (reference sequence). CDR3 length: 13 amino acids. The CDR3 DNA follows: TGTGCCAGTAGTATAGCTTCACAGGGGGAATCCTACTTC. Protein: CASSIASQGESYF.

The gene calls are TRBV6-5 and TRBJ1-2; tentatively, D is TRBD1 (5 bases). Germline CDR1 reads MNHEY; CDR2 reads SVGAGI. Deletions cut 2 bases from V and 6 bases from J, with 10 bases between. CDR3 length: 13 residues. This chain's CDR3 is CASSYQGRDGYTF. The CDR3 nucleotides are TGTGCCAGCAGTTACCAGGGAAGAGATGGCTACACCTTC.

This clone was recorded a few times. The DNA of the CDR3 is TGTGCCAGCAGTTTATGGTCAGGAATGAACACTGAAGCTTTCTTT. Protein sequence: CASSLWSGMNTEAFF. The rearrangement links TRBV28 to TRBJ1-1; unclear D gene. The V gene lost 0 bases and the J gene lost 0 bases, with 8 bases spanning the gap. Germline-derived CDR1 and CDR2 are MDHEN and SYDVKM. This CDR3 comprises 15 residues.

In its sample, this clone was seen a few times. The J gene is TRBJ2-2, the V gene TRBV28, with TRBD2 matching over 8 bases. The J segment lost 6 bases and the V segment lost 7 bases, leaving 19 bases of the junction unmatched. This CDR3 region has 18 residues. Germline values: CDR1 MDHEN, CDR2 SYDVKM. For the CDR3, the DNA is TGTGCCAGCACCACCACCCTCGGGACTAGTGGGTTTGCCGGGGAGCTGTTTTTT. Translation: CASTTTLGTSGFAGELFF. Full variable domain (rest looked up from reference TRBV28 and TRBJ2-2): DVKVTQSSRYLVKRTGEKVFLECVQDMDHENMFWYRQDPGLGLRLIYFSYDVKMKEKGDIPEGYSVSREKKERFSLILESASTNQTSMYLCASTTTLGTSGFAGELFFGEGSRLTVL.

The chain joins TRBV9 to TRBJ2-7; D remains unclear. The germline CDR1 and CDR2 sequences are SGDLS and YYNGEE. Between the trimmed V and J ends, which lost 3 bases and 6 bases, there was a span of 10 bases. The CDR3 runs to 12 residues. This CDR3 reads CASSAPSREQYF. CDR3 DNA sequence: TGTGCCAGCAGCGCCCCTAGTCGCGAGCAGTACTTC.